This section outlines one T cell receptor (beta chain) sequence together with its context. Its specificity is not known. This entry belongs to a study of T cell responses to AZD1222 COVID-19 vaccine. Study-wide results and caveats: Donors were chiefly white British, with a greater number of females, and clonal diversity was perhaps underestimated. After two AZD1222 doses, spike-specific TCR breadth and depth rose versus day 0. Sampling captured repertoires only after the peak T cell response. Seropositive AZD1222 recipients at baseline numbered only five or six.

Between the trimmed V and J ends, which lost 2 bases and 2 bases, there was a span of 10 bases. This CDR3 region has 15 residues. Germline V lookup: CDR1 SGHAT, CDR2 FQNNGV. The assay was immunoSEQ multiplex PCR, and TCRdb's table has in-frame clones only and misses some. Here the sample spans around 200,000 clones, 80% to 90% being singletons. This receptor was obtained from an adult in good health. The rearrangement links TRBV11-2 to TRBJ1-3; D unresolved. This specimen consisted of peripheral blood, obtained on day 0 of AZD1222 vaccination. CDR3 DNA: TGTGCCAGCAGCTTAAGCCTCTCGGCTGGAAACACCATATATTTT. Residues: CASSLSLSAGNTIYF.